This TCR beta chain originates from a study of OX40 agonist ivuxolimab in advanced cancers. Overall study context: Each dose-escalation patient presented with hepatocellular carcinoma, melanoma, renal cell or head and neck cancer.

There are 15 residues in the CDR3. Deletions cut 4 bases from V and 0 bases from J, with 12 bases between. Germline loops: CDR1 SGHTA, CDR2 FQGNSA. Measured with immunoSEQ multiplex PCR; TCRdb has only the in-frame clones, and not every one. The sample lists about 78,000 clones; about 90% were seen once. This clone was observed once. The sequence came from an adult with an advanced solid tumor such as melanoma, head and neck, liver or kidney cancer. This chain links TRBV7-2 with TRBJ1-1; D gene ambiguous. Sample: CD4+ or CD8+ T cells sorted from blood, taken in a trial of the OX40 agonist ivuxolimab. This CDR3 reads CASSYGSGMNTEAFF. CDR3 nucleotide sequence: TGTGCCAGCAGCTACGGTTCGGGTATGAACACTGAAGCTTTCTTT.